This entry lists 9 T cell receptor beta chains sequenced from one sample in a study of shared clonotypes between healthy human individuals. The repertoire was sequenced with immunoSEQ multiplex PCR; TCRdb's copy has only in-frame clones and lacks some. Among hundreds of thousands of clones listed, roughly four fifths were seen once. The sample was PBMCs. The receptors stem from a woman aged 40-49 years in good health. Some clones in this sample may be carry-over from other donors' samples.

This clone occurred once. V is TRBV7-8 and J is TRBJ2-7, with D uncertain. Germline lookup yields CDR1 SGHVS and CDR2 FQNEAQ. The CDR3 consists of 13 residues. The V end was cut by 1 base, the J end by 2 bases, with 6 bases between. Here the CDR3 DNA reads TGTGCCAGCAGCTTAGTTCCTACCTACGAGCAGTACTTC. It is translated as CASSLVPTYEQYF.

CDR3 region: CASSLMGDSGTQYF. The CDR3, as DNA: TGTGCCAGCAGCTTAATGGGGGATAGTGGGACCCAGTACTTC. The chain has TRBV7-8 and TRBJ2-5; D is possibly TRBD1 or TRBD2 (5 bases each). Per germline, CDR1 SGHVS and CDR2 FQNEAQ. The V end was cut by 2 bases, the J end by 7 bases, with 14 bases between. The CDR3 has 14 residues.

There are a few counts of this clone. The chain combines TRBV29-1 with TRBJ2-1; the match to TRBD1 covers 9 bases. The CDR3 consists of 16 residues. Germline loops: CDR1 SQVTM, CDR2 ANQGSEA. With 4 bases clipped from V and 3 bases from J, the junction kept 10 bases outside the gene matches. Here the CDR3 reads CSVVLGTGTGYNEQFF. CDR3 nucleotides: TGCAGCGTTGTATTAGGGACAGGGACGGGCTACAATGAGCAGTTCTTC.

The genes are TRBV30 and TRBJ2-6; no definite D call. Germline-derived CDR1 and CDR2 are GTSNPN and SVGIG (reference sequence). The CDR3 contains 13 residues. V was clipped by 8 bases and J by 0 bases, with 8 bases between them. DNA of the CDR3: TGTGCCAGATCGAGCTCTGGGGCCAACGTCCTGACTTTC. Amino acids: CARSSSGANVLTF.

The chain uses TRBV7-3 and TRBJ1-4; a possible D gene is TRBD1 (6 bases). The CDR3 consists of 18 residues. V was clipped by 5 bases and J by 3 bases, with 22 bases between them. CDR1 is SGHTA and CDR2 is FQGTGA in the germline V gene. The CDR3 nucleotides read TGTGCCAGCAGCCTCCCGGCAGGGGACCTGAGGGCTAATGAAAAACTGTTTTTT. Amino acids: CASSLPAGDLRANEKLFF.

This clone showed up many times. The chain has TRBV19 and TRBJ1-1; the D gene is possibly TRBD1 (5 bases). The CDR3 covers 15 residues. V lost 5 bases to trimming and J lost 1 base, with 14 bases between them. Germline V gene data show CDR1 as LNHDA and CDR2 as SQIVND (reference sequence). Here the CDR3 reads CASSVSGLQNTEAFF. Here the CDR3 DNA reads TGTGCCAGTAGTGTCTCGGGGCTACAGAACACTGAAGCTTTCTTT.

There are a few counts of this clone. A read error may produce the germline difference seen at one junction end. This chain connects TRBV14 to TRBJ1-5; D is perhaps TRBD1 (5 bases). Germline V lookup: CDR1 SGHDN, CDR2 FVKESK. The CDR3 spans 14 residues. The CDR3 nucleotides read TGTGCCAGCAGTCAAGTTTCCAGGGTTCAGCCCCAGCATTTT. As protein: CASSQVSRVQPQHF.

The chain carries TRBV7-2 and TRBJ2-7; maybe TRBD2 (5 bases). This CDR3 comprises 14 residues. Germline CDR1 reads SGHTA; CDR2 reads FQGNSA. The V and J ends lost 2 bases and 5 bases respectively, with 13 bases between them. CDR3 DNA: TGTGCCAGCAGCTTATTCGGCGGAGGTAACGAGCAGTACTTC. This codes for CASSLFGGGNEQYF. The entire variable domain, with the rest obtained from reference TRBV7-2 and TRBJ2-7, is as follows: GAGVSQSPSNKVTEKGKDVELRCDPISGHTALYWYRQSLGQGLEFLIYFQGNSAPDKSGLPSDRFSAERTGGSVSTLTIQRTQQEDSAVYLCASSLFGGGNEQYFGPGTRLTVT.

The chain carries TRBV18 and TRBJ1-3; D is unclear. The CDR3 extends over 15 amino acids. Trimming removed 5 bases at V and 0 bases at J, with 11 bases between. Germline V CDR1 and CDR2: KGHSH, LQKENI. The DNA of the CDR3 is TGTGCCAGCTCAACACGGGAGAGCTCTGGAAACACCATATATTTT. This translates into CASSTRESSGNTIYF.